These 18 T cell receptor beta chains were sequenced from one sample in a study of OX40 agonist ivuxolimab in advanced cancers. Sequencing was performed with immunoSEQ multiplex PCR; in TCRdb, only in-frame clones are kept and a portion is missing. The profile shows roughly 80,000 clones, about 86% of them singletons. This sample comprised CD4+ or CD8+ T cells sorted from blood, obtained in a trial of the OX40 agonist ivuxolimab. The origin of the receptors is an adult with an advanced solid tumor such as melanoma, head and neck, liver or kidney cancer.

This chain links TRBV7-2 with TRBJ1-1, with no clear D. CDR1 is SGHTA and CDR2 is FQGNSA in the germline V gene. This CDR3 is 13 amino acids long. Trimming removed 0 bases at V and 1 base at J, with 3 bases between. CDR3 amino acids: CASSLARNTEAFF. CDR3 bases: TGTGCCAGCAGCTTAGCCAGGAACACTGAAGCTTTCTTT.

This rearrangement joins TRBV5-1 to TRBJ2-3, with D possibly matching TRBD1 (5 bases). V lost 0 bases and J 2 bases, leaving 10 bases between the germline ends. The CDR3 runs to 15 residues. In germline, CDR1 is SGHRS, CDR2 YFSETQ. In nucleotides, the CDR3 is TGCGCCAGCAGCTTGGAACCAGGGTCCACAGATACGCAGTATTTT. It is translated as CASSLEPGSTDTQYF.

The V and J genes are TRBV28 and TRBJ2-2, with a weak D call TRBD1 (5 bases). V lost 3 bases and J lost 0, with 14 bases in between. The CDR3 consists of 17 residues. Germline V lookup: CDR1 MDHEN, CDR2 SYDVKM. The CDR3 region is CASSFLPAGTNTGELFF. Here the CDR3 DNA reads TGTGCCAGCAGTTTCCTCCCGGCAGGGACGAACACCGGGGAGCTGTTTTTT.

This rearrangement joins TRBV29-1 to TRBJ2-3, with 8 bases that match TRBD1. V gave up 6 bases and J gave up 4 bases; unmatched junction bases: 9. Germline V gives CDR1 SQVTM, CDR2 ANQGSEA. The CDR3 contains 14 residues. CDR3 region: CSVQRQGSPDTQYF. CDR3 DNA sequence: TGCAGCGTCCAGAGACAGGGGAGCCCAGATACGCAGTATTTT.

This clone was counted only a few times. The rearrangement uses TRBV5-6 and TRBJ2-2; 10 bases agree with TRBD1. CDR1 is SGHDT, CDR2 YYEEEE, per germline. The V gene end was trimmed by 9 bases and the J gene end by 3 bases; junction bases not matched to a gene: 8. The CDR3 covers 15 residues. The CDR3 DNA is TGTGCCACAGGACGGGACAGGGGTTACACCGGGGAGCTGTTTTTT. Protein product: CATGRDRGYTGELFF.

The rearrangement links TRBV29-1 to TRBJ2-2; D might be TRBD1 or TRBD2, each matching 6 bases. The CDR3 length is 14 residues. Germline values: CDR1 SQVTM, CDR2 ANQGSEA. The V end was cut by 4 bases, the J end by 5 bases, with 14 bases between. DNA of the CDR3: TGCAGCGTTGTCGGGGGCTCGAGTACCGGGGAGCTGTTTTTT. This translates into CSVVGGSSTGELFF.

This chain joins TRBV2 and TRBJ2-3; a weak D match, TRBD2 (5 bases). V lost 6 bases to trimming and J lost 3 bases, with 13 bases between them. This CDR3 is 14 amino acids long. CDR1 is SNHLY, CDR2 FYNNEI, per germline. The CDR3 nucleotides read TGTGCCAGCAGCTGGGTGAGGGCAACAGATACGCAGTATTTT. Its translation: CASSWVRATDTQYF. The entire variable domain, with the rest obtained from reference TRBV2 and TRBJ2-3, is as follows: EPEVTQTPSHQVTQMGQEVILRCVPISNHLYFYWYRQILGQKVEFLVSFYNNEISEKSEIFDDQFSVERPDGSNFTLKIRSTKLEDSAMYFCASSWVRATDTQYFGPGTRLTVL.

The chain combines TRBV5-1 with TRBJ1-1; 7 nucleotides match TRBD1. Trimming cost V 1 base and J 0 bases; bases outside gene matches: 3. Germline V lookup: CDR1 SGHRS, CDR2 YFSETQ. The CDR3 loop spans 15 amino acids. The CDR3: CASSLFTGVNTEAFF. The CDR3 bases are TGCGCCAGCAGCTTGTTTACAGGGGTGAACACTGAAGCTTTCTTT.

The V call is TRBV11-3, the J call TRBJ1-5; possibly TRBD1 for D (5 bases). Germline V CDR1 and CDR2: SGHNT, YENEEA. The CDR3 totals 14 residues. Trimming shortened V by 1 base and J by 5 bases, and 9 bases separated the two germline ends. The CDR3 DNA reads as TGTGCCAGCAGCTTAGGGGGGTCCGATCAGCCCCAGCATTTT. Translation: CASSLGGSDQPQHF.

The J gene is TRBJ2-7, the V gene TRBV7-3, with TRBD1 as a possible D gene (5 bases). The CDR3 is made up of 16 amino acids. With 0 bases removed from V and 2 bases from J, the gap between germline ends came to 14 bases. The germline V gene has CDR1 SGHTA and CDR2 FQGTGA. This CDR3 is CASSLTGAGITYEQYF. Here the CDR3 DNA reads TGTGCCAGCAGCTTAACAGGGGCAGGGATAACCTACGAGCAGTACTTC.

The rearrangement uses TRBV5-1 and TRBJ2-7; D could derive from TRBD1 or TRBD2 (5 bases each). The length of the CDR3 is 15 residues. Trimming stripped 4 bases from V and 2 bases from J, with 16 bases between. CDR1 and CDR2 (germline): SGHRS, YFSETQ. The DNA of the CDR3 is TGCGCCAGCAGCAGCTTAACCGGGACGGCCTACGAGCAGTACTTC. The encoded protein is CASSSLTGTAYEQYF.

This rearrangement joins TRBV28 to TRBJ1-2, with 8 bases identical to TRBD1. CDR1 is MDHEN, CDR2 SYDVKM, per germline. The CDR3 is made up of 14 amino acids. The ends lost 5 bases at V and 6 bases at J; junction bases unmatched: 8. DNA for the CDR3: TGTGCCAGCAGTGCAGGGGGCTCGACTAATGGCTACACCTTC. Amino acid sequence: CASSAGGSTNGYTF.

In this sample, this clone turned up once. The rearrangement uses TRBV19 and TRBJ2-7, with 12 bases aligning to TRBD1. The germline V gene has CDR1 LNHDA and CDR2 SQIVND (reference sequence). The CDR3 spans 15 residues. Losses at the gene ends were 5 bases for V and 7 bases for J; bases not matched to a gene: 9. CDR3 residues: CASSQPGQGAKEQYF. Here the CDR3 DNA reads TGTGCCAGTAGTCAACCGGGACAGGGGGCTAAGGAGCAGTACTTC.

This chain connects TRBV18 to TRBJ1-1; tentatively, D is TRBD1 (5 bases). Trimming left V 5 bases short and J 1 base short, with 5 bases between. CDR1 is KGHSH and CDR2 is LQKENI in the germline V gene. The CDR3 is 12 amino acids. CDR3 residues: CASSTGNTEAFF. The CDR3 DNA sequence: TGTGCCAGCTCAACAGGGAACACTGAAGCTTTCTTT.

The gene calls are TRBV27 and TRBJ1-5, with TRBD1 as a possible D gene (5 bases). V was pared by 7 bases and J by 2 bases, with 9 bases between. Germline loops: CDR1 MNHEY, CDR2 SMNVEV (reference sequence). The CDR3 contains 13 residues. The DNA of the CDR3 is TGTGCCAGCAAGAGGGGAGGCAATCAGCCCCAGCATTTT. Its protein is CASKRGGNQPQHF.

This clone has a single count. J is TRBJ2-4 and V is TRBV5-1; 8 nucleotides agree with TRBD2. The V gene's germline CDR1 is SGHRS and CDR2 YFSETQ. The length of the CDR3 is 17 residues. J was trimmed by 0 bases and V by 1 base; bases with no gene match: 6. CDR3 DNA sequence: TGCGCCAGCAGCTTGTCTACTAGCGGTCTAGCCAAAAACATTCAGTACTTC. This encodes CASSLSTSGLAKNIQYF.

The chain joins TRBV23-1 to TRBJ2-2; 7 nucleotides line up with TRBD1. TRBV23-1 is reported as an ORF; its role is uncertain. The CDR3 has 16 residues. Trimming removed 0 bases from V and 1 base from J; junction bases left unmatched: 2. The CDR3: CASSQSWTGNTGELFF. DNA of the CDR3: TGCGCCAGCAGTCAATCCTGGACAGGGAACACCGGGGAGCTGTTTTTT.

CDR3 nucleotides: TGTGCCAGTAGTAGTTGGGGGATCCCCGGAGGGCAGCCCCAGCATTTT. It yields the protein CASSSWGIPGGQPQHF. The chain recombines TRBV19 with TRBJ1-5; a possible D gene is TRBD1 (5 bases). CDR3 length: 16 amino acids. Deletions cut 4 bases from V and 7 bases from J, with 20 bases between. Per germline, CDR1 LNHDA and CDR2 SQIVND (reference sequence).